This is a list of T cell receptor beta chains from one sample in a study of T-cell memory formation after mild COVID-19. TCRdb reanalysed the 5' RACE reads using MiXCR and keeps one entry per CDR3 protein. The sample carries tens of thousands of distinct CDR3 sequences, around 15% recorded once. Sequences were obtained from PBMCs or a T cell subset sorted from them (not recorded which). The receptor set was obtained from an adult woman who had mild COVID-19 (a few samples of this study predate the infection). Cell type and time point are not known. Each CDR3 is given with its conserved first and last residue. The D gene is left open where the match is weak. Expanded clones get a size class; other rows say once, few or many, or leave the size out.

d_gene	j_gene	abundance	v_gene	CDR3aa	CDR3nt
TRBD1	TRBJ2-7	NA	TRBV5-1	CASGAAGDSFYEQYF	TGCGCCAGCGGTGCGGCCGGGGACAGCTTCTACGAGCAGTACTTC
TRBD1	TRBJ1-1	NA	TRBV7-6	CASRRDRGQSTEAFF	TGTGCCAGCCGTAGGGACAGGGGGCAAAGTACTGAAGCTTTCTTT
TRBD2	TRBJ2-7	few	TRBV7-9	CASISGSSYEQYF	TGTGCCAGCATTAGCGGGAGCTCCTACGAGCAGTACTTC
TRBD2	TRBJ2-7	NA	TRBV20-1	CSARGTSDGLYEQYF	TGCAGTGCTAGAGGGACTAGCGATGGGCTGTACGAGCAGTACTTC
NA	TRBJ2-7	NA	TRBV7-3	CASSSPPNNEQYF	TGTGCCAGCAGCTCCCCGCCGAACAATGAGCAGTACTTC
NA	TRBJ1-1	NA	TRBV7-8	CASSQGPRNTEAFF	TGTGCCAGCAGCCAGGGACCGAGAAACACTGAAGCTTTCTTT
NA	TRBJ2-7	few	TRBV20-1	CSAQNKRRSYEQYF	TGCAGTGCTCAGAATAAGCGTCGGAGCTACGAGCAGTACTTC
TRBD1	TRBJ1-1	few	TRBV6-2/TRBV6-3	CASSYTMTGTGMNTEAFF	TGTGCCAGCAGTTACACCATGACAGGGACAGGGATGAACACTGAAGCTTTCTTT
NA	TRBJ1-2	few	TRBV6-5	CASSYPGSSYGYTF	TGTGCCAGCAGTTACCCGGGGTCATCCTATGGCTACACCTTC
NA	TRBJ2-5	few	TRBV18	CASSPPDGQETQYF	TGTGCCAGCTCACCCCCGGACGGACAAGAGACCCAGTACTTC
NA	TRBJ2-3	few	TRBV9	CASSVYKRASTDTQYF	TGTGCCAGCAGCGTATACAAAAGGGCTAGCACAGATACGCAGTATTTT
TRBD2	TRBJ2-1	NA	TRBV3-1	CASRPSGTSGRNEQFF	TGTGCCAGCAGACCCTCCGGGACTAGCGGGAGGAATGAGCAGTTCTTC
NA	TRBJ2-3	NA	TRBV4-2	CASSQALVADTQYF	TGTGCCAGCAGCCAAGCACTAGTGGCAGATACGCAGTATTTT
NA	TRBJ1-3	few	TRBV12-3/TRBV12-4	CASRVPVSGNTIYF	TGTGCCAGCAGGGTTCCGGTCTCTGGAAACACCATATATTTT
NA	TRBJ2-7	NA	TRBV7-9	CASSLGFQGGEYEQYF	TGTGCCAGCAGCTTAGGGTTTCAGGGAGGAGAATACGAGCAGTACTTC
NA	TRBJ2-7	NA	TRBV7-3	CASSLSEGPSYEQYF	TGTGCCAGCAGCTTATCCGAGGGACCCTCCTACGAGCAGTACTTC
TRBD1	TRBJ1-1	NA	TRBV12-3/TRBV12-4	CASSWQGATEAFF	TGTGCCAGCAGTTGGCAGGGGGCCACTGAAGCTTTCTTT
TRBD1	TRBJ2-1	few	TRBV10-3	CAISELGTGGSPNEQFF	TGTGCCATCAGTGAGTTGGGGACAGGGGGTAGCCCCAATGAGCAGTTCTTC
NA	TRBJ1-1	NA	TRBV29-1	CSVERRLMNTEAFF	TGCAGCGTTGAAAGGAGGCTCATGAACACTGAAGCTTTCTTT
NA	TRBJ1-1	NA	TRBV20-1	CSARDPPGHQPRAAFF	TGCAGTGCTAGAGATCCGCCGGGACACCAACCGAGGGCGGCTTTCTTT
NA	TRBJ1-2	NA	TRBV5-4	CASSLVAGSGYGYTF	TGTGCCAGCAGCTTGGTAGCAGGGTCAGGCTATGGCTACACCTTC
TRBD2	TRBJ2-7	few	TRBV27	CASSFRGRAYEQYF	TGTGCCAGCAGCTTTCGCGGGAGGGCCTACGAGCAGTACTTC
TRBD2	TRBJ2-1	NA	TRBV7-9	CASSLLAGGPEEQFF	TGTGCCAGCAGCTTACTAGCGGGAGGGCCAGAAGAGCAGTTCTTC
TRBD2	TRBJ2-1	NA	TRBV11-2	CASSSPAGGVDEQFF	TGTGCCAGCAGCTCCCCAGCGGGAGGGGTCGATGAGCAGTTCTTC
NA	TRBJ1-5	NA	TRBV7-9	CASSPGGSGPRHF	TGTGCCAGCAGCCCCGGAGGTAGCGGGCCGCGGCATTTT
NA	TRBJ2-1	NA	TRBV9	CASSPRTTYNEQFF	TGTGCCAGCAGCCCCCGGACTACCTACAATGAGCAGTTCTTC
NA	TRBJ2-4	many	TRBV4-3	CASSQDLRVAKNIQYF	TGCGCCAGCAGCCAAGATCTTCGGGTAGCCAAAAACATTCAGTACTTC
NA	TRBJ1-2	once	TRBV7-2	CASSAGPRRDYGYTF	TGTGCCAGCAGCGCGGGGCCTCGAAGGGACTATGGCTACACCTTC
NA	TRBJ2-7	few	TRBV7-9	CASRDERQGRYEQYF	TGTGCCAGCCGCGATGAGAGACAAGGACGGTACGAGCAGTACTTC
NA	TRBJ1-1	NA	TRBV9	CASSADAQNTEAFF	TGTGCCAGCAGCGCGGACGCGCAGAACACTGAAGCTTTCTTT
TRBD1	TRBJ2-5	NA	TRBV4-1	CASSQDRGQQETQYF	TGCGCCAGCAGCCAAGATCGGGGACAGCAAGAGACCCAGTACTTC
NA	TRBJ2-2	few	TRBV29-1	CSVGQPNTGELFF	TGCAGCGTCGGACAGCCGAACACCGGGGAGCTGTTTTTT
NA	TRBJ1-5	NA	TRBV29-1	CSVPGAGIDQPQHF	TGCAGCGTCCCGGGCGCCGGGATCGATCAGCCCCAGCATTTT
TRBD2	TRBJ2-1	NA	TRBV28	CASSLRVLAGDEQFF	TGTGCCAGCAGTTTACGCGTTCTAGCGGGAGATGAGCAGTTCTTC
TRBD2	TRBJ2-1	few	TRBV3-1	CASSVRPAGTSGHSSYNEQFF	TGTGCCAGCAGCGTGAGACCAGCCGGGACTAGCGGACATAGCTCCTACAATGAGCAGTTCTTC
NA	TRBJ2-5	few	TRBV7-8	CASSTTTEGPGETQYF	TGTGCCAGCAGCACAACAACGGAGGGGCCCGGCGAGACCCAGTACTTC
TRBD1	TRBJ2-5	few	TRBV20-1	CSARAPQGSLETQYF	TGCAGTGCTAGAGCCCCACAGGGGAGTTTGGAGACCCAGTACTTC
NA	TRBJ2-5	many	TRBV5-1	CASSWGLFGTQETQYF	TGCGCCAGCAGCTGGGGCCTTTTCGGGACCCAAGAGACCCAGTACTTC
NA	TRBJ2-7	NA	TRBV7-9	CASSAHYEQYF	TGTGCCAGCAGCGCTCACTACGAGCAGTACTTC
TRBD1	TRBJ1-2	NA	TRBV9	CASSNRLGGQGLYYGYTF	TGTGCCAGCAGCAATAGGTTGGGAGGACAGGGGCTGTATTATGGCTACACCTTC